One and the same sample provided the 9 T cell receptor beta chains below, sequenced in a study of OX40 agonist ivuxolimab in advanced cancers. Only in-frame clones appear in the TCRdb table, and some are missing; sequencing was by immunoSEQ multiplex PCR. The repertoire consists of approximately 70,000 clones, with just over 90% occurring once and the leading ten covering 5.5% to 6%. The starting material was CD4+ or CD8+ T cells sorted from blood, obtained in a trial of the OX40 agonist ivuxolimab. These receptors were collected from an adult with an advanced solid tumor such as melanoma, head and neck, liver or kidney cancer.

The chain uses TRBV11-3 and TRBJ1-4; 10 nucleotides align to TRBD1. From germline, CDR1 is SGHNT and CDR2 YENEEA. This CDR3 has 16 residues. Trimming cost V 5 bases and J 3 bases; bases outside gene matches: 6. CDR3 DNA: TGTGCCAGCAGCGAAGGACAGGGGGTTGCTAATGAAAAACTGTTTTTT. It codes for CASSEGQGVANEKLFF.

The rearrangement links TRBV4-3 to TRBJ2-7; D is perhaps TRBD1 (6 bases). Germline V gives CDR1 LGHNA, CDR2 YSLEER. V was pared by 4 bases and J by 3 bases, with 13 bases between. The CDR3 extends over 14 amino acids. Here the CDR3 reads CASSLGRGGYEQYF. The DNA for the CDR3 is TGCGCCAGCAGCCTCGGAAGAGGGGGCTACGAGCAGTACTTC.

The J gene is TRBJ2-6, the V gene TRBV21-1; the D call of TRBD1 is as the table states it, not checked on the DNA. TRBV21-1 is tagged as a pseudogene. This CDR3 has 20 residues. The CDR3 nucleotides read TGTGCCAGCAGCCCGAGGGGACCGGGACAGGGGTCAGCTGGGGCCAACGTCCTGACTTTC. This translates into CASSPRGPGQGSAGANVLTF.

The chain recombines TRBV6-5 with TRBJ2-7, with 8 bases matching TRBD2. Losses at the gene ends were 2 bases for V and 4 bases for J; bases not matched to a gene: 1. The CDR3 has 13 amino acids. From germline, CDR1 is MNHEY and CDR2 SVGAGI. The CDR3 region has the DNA TGTGCCAGCAGTTACACTAGCGGATACGAGCAGTACTTC. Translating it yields CASSYTSGYEQYF.

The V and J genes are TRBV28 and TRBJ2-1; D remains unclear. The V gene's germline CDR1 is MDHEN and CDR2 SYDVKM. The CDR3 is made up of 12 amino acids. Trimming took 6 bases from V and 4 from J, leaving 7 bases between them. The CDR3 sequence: CASRDGYNEQFF. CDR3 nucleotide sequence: TGTGCCAGCAGGGACGGGTACAATGAGCAGTTCTTC.

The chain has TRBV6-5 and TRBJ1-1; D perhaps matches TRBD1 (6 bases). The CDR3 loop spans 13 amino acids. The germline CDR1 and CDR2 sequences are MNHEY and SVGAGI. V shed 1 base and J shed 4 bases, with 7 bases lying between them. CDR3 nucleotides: TGTGCCAGCAGTTACTTCAGGGGCACTGAAGCTTTCTTT. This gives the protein CASSYFRGTEAFF.

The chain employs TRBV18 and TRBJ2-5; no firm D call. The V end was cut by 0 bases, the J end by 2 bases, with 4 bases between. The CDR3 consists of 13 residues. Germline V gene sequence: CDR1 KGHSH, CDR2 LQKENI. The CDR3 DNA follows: TGTGCCAGCTCACCACCGGGACAAGAGACCCAGTACTTC. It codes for CASSPPGQETQYF.

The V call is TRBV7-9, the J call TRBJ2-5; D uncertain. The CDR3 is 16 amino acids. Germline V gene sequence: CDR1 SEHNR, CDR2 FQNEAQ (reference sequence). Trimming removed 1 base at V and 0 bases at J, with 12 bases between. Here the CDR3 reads CASSLGPYGDQETQYF. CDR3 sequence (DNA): TGTGCCAGCAGCTTAGGGCCCTATGGGGACCAAGAGACCCAGTACTTC.

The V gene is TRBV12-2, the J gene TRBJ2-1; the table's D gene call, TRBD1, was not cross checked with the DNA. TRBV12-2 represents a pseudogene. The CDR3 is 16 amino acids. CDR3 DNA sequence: TGTGCAAGTCGCTTGGGACAGAAGAGCTCCTACAATGAGCAGTTCTTC. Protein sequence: CASRLGQKSSYNEQFF.